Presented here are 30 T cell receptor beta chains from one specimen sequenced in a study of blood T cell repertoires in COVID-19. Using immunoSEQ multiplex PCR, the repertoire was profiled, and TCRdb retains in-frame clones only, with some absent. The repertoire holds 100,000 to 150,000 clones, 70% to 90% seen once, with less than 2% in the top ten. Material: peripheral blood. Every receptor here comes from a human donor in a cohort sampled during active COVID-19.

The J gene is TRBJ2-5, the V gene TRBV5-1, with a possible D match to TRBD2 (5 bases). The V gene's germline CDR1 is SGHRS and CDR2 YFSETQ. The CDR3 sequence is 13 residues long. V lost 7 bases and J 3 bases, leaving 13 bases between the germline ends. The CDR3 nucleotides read TGCGCCAGCCGGCTCGGGCGGGAAGAGACCCAGTACTTC. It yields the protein CASRLGREETQYF.

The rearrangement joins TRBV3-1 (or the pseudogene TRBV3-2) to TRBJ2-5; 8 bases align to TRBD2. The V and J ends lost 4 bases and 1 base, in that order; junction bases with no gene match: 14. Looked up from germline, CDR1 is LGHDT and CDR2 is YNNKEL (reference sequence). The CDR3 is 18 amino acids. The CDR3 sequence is CASSPRLQASGLQETQYF. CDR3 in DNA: TGTGCCAGCAGCCCTAGATTACAGGCTAGCGGGCTCCAAGAGACCCAGTACTTC.

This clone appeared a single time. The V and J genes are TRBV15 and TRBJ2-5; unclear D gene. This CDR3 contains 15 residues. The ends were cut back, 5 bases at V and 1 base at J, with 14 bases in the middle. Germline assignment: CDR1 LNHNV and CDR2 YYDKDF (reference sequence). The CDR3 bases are TGTGCCACCAGCCCCACACGGAGACTCCAAGAGACCCAGTACTTC. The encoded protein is CATSPTRRLQETQYF.

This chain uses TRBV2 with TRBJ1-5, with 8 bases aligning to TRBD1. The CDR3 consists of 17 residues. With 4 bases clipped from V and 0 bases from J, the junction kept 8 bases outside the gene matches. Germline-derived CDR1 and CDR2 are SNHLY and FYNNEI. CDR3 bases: TGTGCCAGCAGTGCCAGGGGGCACTTTTATAGCAATCAGCCCCAGCATTTT. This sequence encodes CASSARGHFYSNQPQHF.

The CDR3 DNA is TGTGCCAGCAGCCAAGTGCCTTCTCAGGGGCATGAGCAGTTCTTC. This gives the protein CASSQVPSQGHEQFF. This chain uses TRBV4-2 with TRBJ2-1; a possible D gene is TRBD1 (6 bases). Germline CDR1 reads LGHNA; CDR2 reads YNFKEQ. V lost 1 base and J lost 8, with 15 bases in between. This CDR3 is 15 amino acids long.

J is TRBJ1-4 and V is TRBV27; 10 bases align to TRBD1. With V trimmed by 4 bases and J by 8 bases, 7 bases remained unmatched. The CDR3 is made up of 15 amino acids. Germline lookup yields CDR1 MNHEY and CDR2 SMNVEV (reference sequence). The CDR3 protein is CASSSIGTGVEKLFF. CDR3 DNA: TGTGCCAGCAGTTCAATCGGGACAGGGGTGGAAAAACTGTTTTTT.

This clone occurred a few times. The CDR3 region is CASSGGTGFVYEQYF. The CDR3 DNA reads TGCGCCAGCAGCGGCGGAACAGGGTTTGTCTACGAGCAGTACTTC. This chain uses TRBV5-1 with TRBJ2-7; the D gene is possibly TRBD1 (6 bases). This CDR3 spans 15 amino acids. CDR1 SGHRS and CDR2 YFSETQ come from the germline V gene. Deletions cut 4 bases from V and 3 bases from J, with 17 bases between.

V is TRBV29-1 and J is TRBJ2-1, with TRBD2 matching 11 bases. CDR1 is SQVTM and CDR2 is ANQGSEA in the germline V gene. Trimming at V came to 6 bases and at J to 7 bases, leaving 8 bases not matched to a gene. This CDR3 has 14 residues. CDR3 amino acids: CSVDTSGSGNEQFF. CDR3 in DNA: TGCAGCGTGGACACTAGCGGGAGTGGGAATGAGCAGTTCTTC.

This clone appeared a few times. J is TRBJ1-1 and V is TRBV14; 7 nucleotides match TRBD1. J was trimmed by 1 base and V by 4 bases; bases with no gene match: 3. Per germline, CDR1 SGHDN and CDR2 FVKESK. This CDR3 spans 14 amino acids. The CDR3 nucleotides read TGTGCCAGCAGCCTCCGGACAGGGAACACTGAAGCTTTCTTT. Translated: CASSLRTGNTEAFF.

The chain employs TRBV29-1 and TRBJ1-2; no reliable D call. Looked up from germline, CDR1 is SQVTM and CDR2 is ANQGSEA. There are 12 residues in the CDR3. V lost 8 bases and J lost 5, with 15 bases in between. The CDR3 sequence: CSFQESSYGYTF. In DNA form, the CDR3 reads TGCAGCTTCCAGGAATCCTCTTATGGCTACACCTTC.

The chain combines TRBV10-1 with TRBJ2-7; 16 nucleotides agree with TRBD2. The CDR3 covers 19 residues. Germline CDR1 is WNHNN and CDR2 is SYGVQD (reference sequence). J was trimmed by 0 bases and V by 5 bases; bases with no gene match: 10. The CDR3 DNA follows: TGCGCCAGCAGTCCCCCGGGACTAGCGGGGGGGCACCTCTCCTACGAGCAGTACTTC. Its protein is CASSPPGLAGGHLSYEQYF.

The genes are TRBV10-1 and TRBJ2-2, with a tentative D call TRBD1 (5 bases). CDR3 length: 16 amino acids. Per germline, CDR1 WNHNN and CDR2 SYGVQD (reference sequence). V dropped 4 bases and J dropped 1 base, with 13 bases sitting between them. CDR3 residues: CASSGDQGRNTGELFF. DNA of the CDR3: TGCGCCAGCAGTGGTGATCAGGGAAGGAACACCGGGGAGCTGTTTTTT.

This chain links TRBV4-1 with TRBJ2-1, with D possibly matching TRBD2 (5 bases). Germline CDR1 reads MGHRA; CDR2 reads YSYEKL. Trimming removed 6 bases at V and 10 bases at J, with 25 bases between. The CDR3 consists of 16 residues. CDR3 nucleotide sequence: TGCGCCAGCAGTCCTGGACCGCTAGCTTCCGGTAACGAGCAGTTCTTC. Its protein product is CASSPGPLASGNEQFF.

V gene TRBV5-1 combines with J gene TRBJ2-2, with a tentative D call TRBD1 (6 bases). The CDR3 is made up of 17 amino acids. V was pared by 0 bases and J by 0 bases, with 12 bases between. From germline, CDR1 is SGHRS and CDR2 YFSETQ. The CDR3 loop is CASSLATGSTNTGELFF. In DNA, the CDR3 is TGCGCCAGCAGCTTGGCCACAGGGTCGACGAACACCGGGGAGCTGTTTTTT.

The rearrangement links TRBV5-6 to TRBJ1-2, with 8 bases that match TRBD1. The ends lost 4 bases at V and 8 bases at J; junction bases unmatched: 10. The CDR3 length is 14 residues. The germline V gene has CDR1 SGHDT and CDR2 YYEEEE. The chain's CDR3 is CASSPGQGSRGYTF. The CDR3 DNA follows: TGTGCCAGCAGCCCCGGACAGGGATCGAGAGGCTACACCTTC.

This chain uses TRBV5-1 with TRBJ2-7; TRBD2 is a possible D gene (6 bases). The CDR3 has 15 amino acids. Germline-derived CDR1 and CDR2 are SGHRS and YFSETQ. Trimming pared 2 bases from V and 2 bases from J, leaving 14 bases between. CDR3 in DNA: TGCGCCAGCAGCTTAACCGCGGGGTCTACCTACGAGCAGTACTTC. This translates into CASSLTAGSTYEQYF. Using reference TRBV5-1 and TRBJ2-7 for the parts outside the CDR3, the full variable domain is KAGVTQTPRYLIKTRGQQVTLSCSPISGHRSVSWYQQTPGQGLQFLFEYFSETQRNKGNFPGRFSGRQFSNSRSEMNVSTLELGDSALYLCASSLTAGSTYEQYFGPGTRLTVT.

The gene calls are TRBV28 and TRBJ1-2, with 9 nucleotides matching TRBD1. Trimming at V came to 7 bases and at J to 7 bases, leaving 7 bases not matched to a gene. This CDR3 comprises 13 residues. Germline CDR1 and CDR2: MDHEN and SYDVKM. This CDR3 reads CASTRDRAGGYTF. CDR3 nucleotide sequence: TGTGCCAGCACCAGGGACAGGGCGGGTGGCTACACCTTC.

CDR3 sequence: CASSVGQPYEQYF. In DNA form, the CDR3 reads TGTGCCAGTAGTGTCGGACAGCCCTACGAGCAGTACTTC. The chain carries TRBV19 and TRBJ2-7, with D possibly TRBD1 on 6 matching bases. Germline V gives CDR1 LNHDA, CDR2 SQIVND (reference sequence). Trimming shortened V by 5 bases and J by 2 bases, and 10 bases separated the two germline ends. This CDR3 is 13 amino acids long.

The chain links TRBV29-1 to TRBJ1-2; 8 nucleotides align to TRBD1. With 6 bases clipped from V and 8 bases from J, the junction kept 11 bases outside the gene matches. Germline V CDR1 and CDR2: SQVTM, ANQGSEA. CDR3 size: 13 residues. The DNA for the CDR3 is TGCAGCGTGATGACAGGGGTGAGATTAGGCTACACCTTC. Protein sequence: CSVMTGVRLGYTF.

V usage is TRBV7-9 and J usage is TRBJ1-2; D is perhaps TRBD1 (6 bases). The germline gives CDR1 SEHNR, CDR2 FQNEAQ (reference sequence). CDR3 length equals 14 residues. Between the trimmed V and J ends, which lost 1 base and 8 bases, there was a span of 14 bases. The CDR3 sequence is CASSLVGAGEGYTF. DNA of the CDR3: TGTGCCAGCAGCTTAGTGGGGGCGGGGGAAGGCTACACCTTC.

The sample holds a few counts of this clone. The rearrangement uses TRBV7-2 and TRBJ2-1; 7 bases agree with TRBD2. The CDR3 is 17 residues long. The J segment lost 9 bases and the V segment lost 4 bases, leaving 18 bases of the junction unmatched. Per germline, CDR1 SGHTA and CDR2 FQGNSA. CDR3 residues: CASSSGRIAGPGGEQFF. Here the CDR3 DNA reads TGTGCCAGCAGCTCTGGCCGGATAGCGGGTCCCGGAGGTGAGCAGTTCTTC.

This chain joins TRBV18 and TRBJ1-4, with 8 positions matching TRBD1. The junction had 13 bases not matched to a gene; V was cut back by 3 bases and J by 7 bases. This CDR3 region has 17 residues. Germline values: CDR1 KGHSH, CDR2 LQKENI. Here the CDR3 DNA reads TGTGCCAGCTCACCTTCCGGGACAGGAGGAGGATTTGAAAAACTGTTTTTT. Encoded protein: CASSPSGTGGGFEKLFF.

In DNA, the CDR3 is TGCGCCAGCAGCCAACTCACGACAGGGGTTAGGTATGGCTACACCTTC. It encodes CASSQLTTGVRYGYTF. V usage is TRBV4-1 and J usage is TRBJ1-2; 8 bases match TRBD1. J gave up 5 bases and V 2 bases, and 10 bases lay outside the gene matches. The CDR3 totals 16 residues. CDR1 and CDR2 (germline): MGHRA, YSYEKL.

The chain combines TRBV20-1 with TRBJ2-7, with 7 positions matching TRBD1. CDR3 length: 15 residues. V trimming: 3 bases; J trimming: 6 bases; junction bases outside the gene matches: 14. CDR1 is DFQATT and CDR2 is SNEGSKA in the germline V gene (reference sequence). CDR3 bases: TGCAGTGCTAGTGGGGACAGCCCCCGGTTGGGCGAGCAGTACTTC. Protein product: CSASGDSPRLGEQYF.

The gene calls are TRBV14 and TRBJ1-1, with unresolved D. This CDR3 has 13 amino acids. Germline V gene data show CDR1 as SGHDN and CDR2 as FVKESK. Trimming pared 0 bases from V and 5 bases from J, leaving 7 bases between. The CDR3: CASSQERRTEAFF. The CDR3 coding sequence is TGTGCCAGCAGCCAAGAACGCAGAACTGAAGCTTTCTTT.

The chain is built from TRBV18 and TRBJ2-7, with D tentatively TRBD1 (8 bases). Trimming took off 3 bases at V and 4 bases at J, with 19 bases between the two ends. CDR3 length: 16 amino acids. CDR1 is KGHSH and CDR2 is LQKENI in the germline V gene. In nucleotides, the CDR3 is TGTGCCAGCTCACCCCAGGGGGCGGGAGTTTTGTACGAGCAGTACTTC. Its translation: CASSPQGAGVLYEQYF.

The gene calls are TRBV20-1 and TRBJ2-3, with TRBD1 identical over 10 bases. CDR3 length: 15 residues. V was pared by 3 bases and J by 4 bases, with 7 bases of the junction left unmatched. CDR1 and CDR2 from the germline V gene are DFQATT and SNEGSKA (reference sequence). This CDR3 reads CSASEDRGPPDTQYF. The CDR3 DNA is TGCAGTGCTAGTGAAGACAGGGGGCCACCAGATACGCAGTATTTT.

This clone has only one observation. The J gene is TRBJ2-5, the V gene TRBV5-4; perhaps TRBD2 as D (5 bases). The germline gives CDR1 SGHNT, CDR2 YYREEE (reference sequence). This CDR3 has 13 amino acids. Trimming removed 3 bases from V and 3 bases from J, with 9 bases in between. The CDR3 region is CASSWTVKETQYF. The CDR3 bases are TGTGCCAGCAGCTGGACTGTCAAAGAGACCCAGTACTTC.

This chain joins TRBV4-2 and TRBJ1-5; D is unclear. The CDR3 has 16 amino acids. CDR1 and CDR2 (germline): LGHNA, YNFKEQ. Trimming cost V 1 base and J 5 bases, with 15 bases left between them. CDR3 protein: CASSQVQVALHQPQHF. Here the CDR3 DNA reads TGTGCCAGCAGCCAAGTTCAAGTAGCTCTCCATCAGCCCCAGCATTTT.

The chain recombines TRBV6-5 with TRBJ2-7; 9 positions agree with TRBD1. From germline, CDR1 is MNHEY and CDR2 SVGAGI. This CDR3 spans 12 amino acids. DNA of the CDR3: TGTGCACCGGGACAGGGACTTTGCGAGCAGTACTTC. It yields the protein CAPGQGLCEQYF.